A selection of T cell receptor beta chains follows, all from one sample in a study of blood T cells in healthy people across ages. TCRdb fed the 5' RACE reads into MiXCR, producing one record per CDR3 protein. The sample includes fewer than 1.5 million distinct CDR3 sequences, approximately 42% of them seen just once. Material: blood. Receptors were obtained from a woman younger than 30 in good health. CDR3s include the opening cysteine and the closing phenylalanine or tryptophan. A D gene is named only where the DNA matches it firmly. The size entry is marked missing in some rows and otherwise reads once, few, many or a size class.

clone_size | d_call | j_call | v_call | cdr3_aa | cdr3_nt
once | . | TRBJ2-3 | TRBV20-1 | CNASYQGSTDTQYF | TGCAATGCTTCCTATCAGGGGTCCACAGATACGCAGTATTTT
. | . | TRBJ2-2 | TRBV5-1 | CASSLPDVNTGELFF | TGCGCCAGCAGCTTACCCGACGTGAACACCGGGGAGCTGTTTTTT
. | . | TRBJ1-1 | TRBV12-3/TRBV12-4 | CASSLRWRKSEAFF | TGTGCCAGCAGTTTACGTTGGAGGAAGTCTGAAGCTTTCTTT
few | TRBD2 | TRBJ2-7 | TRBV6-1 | CASSLLADLDEQYF | TGTGCCAGCAGTCTTCTAGCGGACCTGGACGAGCAGTACTTC
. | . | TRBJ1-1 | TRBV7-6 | CASSLARAGSNTEAFF | TGTGCCAGCAGCTTAGCGAGGGCGGGTTCGAACACTGAAGCTTTCTTT
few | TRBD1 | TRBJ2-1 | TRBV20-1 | CSARGDSLYNEQFF | TGCAGTGCTAGAGGGGACAGCCTCTACAATGAGCAGTTCTTC
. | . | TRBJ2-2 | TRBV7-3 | CASSLGRPNTGELFF | TGTGCCAGCAGCTTAGGTCGCCCGAACACCGGGGAGCTGTTTTTT
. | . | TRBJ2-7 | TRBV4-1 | CASSPSRGQYYEGQYF | TGCGCCAGCAGTCCCTCACGAGGACAGTACTACGAAGGGCAGTACTTC
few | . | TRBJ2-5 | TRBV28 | CASSLGGRVGETQYF | TGTGCCAGCAGTTTAGGTGGTAGGGTTGGAGAGACCCAGTACTTC
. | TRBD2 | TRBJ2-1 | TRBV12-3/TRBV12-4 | CASTLLSGGAPEQFF | TGTGCCAGCACCCTACTTAGCGGGGGGGCACCCGAGCAGTTCTTC
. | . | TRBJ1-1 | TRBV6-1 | CASSELRVTEAFF | TGTGCCAGCAGTGAACTGAGGGTCACTGAAGCTTTCTTT
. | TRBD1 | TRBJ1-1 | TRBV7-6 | CASSSGGYNTEAFF | TGTGCCAGCAGCTCAGGGGGGTATAACACTGAAGCTTTCTTT
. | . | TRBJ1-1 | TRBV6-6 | CASSTPRGMNTEAFF | TGTGCCAGCAGTACCCCTCGGGGGATGAACACTGAAGCTTTCTTT
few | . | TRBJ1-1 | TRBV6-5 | CASSPDLSGTAFF | TGTGCCAGCAGTCCGGACCTCTCCGGTACTGCTTTCTTT
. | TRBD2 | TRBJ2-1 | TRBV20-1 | CSAIQSSGRRSYNEQFF | TGCAGTGCCATCCAATCTAGCGGGAGAAGGTCCTACAATGAGCAGTTCTTC
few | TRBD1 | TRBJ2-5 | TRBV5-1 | CASSKQGASGETQYF | TGCGCCAGCAGCAAACAGGGGGCCTCGGGGGAGACCCAGTACTTC
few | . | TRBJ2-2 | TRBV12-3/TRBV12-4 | CASSYGNGELFF | TGTGCCAGCAGTTACGGGAATGGGGAGCTGTTTTTT
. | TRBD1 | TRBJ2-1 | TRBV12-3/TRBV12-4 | CASSMPGQGVQFF | TGTGCCAGCAGCATGCCGGGACAGGGAGTGCAGTTCTTC
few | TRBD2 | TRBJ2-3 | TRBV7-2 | CASSLESSGALRTQYF | TGTGCCAGCAGCTTAGAGTCTAGCGGGGCCCTAAGGACGCAGTATTTT
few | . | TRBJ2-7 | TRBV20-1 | CSAQGPGEQYF | TGCAGTGCGCAGGGGCCGGGCGAGCAGTACTTC
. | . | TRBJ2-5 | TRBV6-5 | CASSSPGTREQYF | TGTGCCAGCAGTAGTCCCGGGACCCGGGAACAGTACTTC
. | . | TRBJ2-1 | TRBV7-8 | CASSPTRVGLPNEQFF | TGTGCCAGCAGCCCGACTCGGGTGGGGCTACCGAATGAGCAGTTCTTC
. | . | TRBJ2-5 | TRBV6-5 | CASSSTPGKQETQYF | TGTGCCAGCAGTTCCACCCCCGGGAAGCAAGAGACCCAGTACTTC
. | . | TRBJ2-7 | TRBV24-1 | CATSEPGTRDNEQYF | TGTGCCACCAGTGAACCCGGGACACGAGACAATGAGCAGTACTTC
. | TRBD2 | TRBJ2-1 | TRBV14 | CASSHASSGAGPYNEQFF | TGTGCCAGCAGCCATGCGTCTAGCGGGGCGGGGCCCTACAATGAGCAGTTCTTC
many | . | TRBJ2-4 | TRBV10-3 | CAAATRDSNIQYF | TGTGCCGCCGCAACCCGGGACTCAAACATTCAGTACTTC
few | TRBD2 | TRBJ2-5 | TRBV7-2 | CASSPGTSPAETQYF | TGTGCCAGCAGCCCTGGGACTAGTCCCGCGGAGACCCAGTACTTC
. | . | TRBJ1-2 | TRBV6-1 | CASRVAGPLSYGYTF | TGTGCCAGCAGAGTGGCAGGGCCCCTCTCCTATGGCTACACCTTC
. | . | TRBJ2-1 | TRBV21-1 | CASSKGGRGSYNEQFF | TGTGCCAGCAGCAAAGGGGGCAGGGGCTCCTACAATGAGCAGTTCTTC
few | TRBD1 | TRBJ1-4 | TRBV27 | CASSSPGTGHEKLFF | TGTGCCAGCAGTTCACCCGGGACAGGGCATGAAAAACTGTTTTTT
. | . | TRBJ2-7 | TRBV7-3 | CASSLTPGVSYEQYF | TGTGCCAGCAGCTTAACACCGGGGGTCTCCTACGAGCAGTACTTC
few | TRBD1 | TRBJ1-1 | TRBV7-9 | CASSHTGGTEAFF | TGTGCCAGCAGCCATACAGGGGGCACTGAAGCTTTCTTT
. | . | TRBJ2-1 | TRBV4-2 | CASSHPGWDNEQFF | TGTGCCAGCAGCCACCCGGGGTGGGACAATGAGCAGTTCTTC
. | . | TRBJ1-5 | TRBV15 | CATSGGHHQPQHF | TGTGCCACCAGCGGAGGGCATCATCAGCCCCAGCATTTT
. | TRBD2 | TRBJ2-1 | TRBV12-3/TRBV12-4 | CASSWTVAGENNEQFF | TGTGCCAGCAGTTGGACCGTAGCGGGAGAAAACAATGAGCAGTTCTTC
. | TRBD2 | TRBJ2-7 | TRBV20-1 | CSARDSSGRGPFSYNEQYF | TGCAGTGCTAGGGACTCTAGCGGCAGAGGCCCTTTCTCCTACAATGAGCAGTACTTC